The rows below give T cell receptor beta chains drawn from one sample of a study of T cells in Graves' hyperthyroidism and ophthalmopathy. From the multiplex PCR reads, TCRdb called clonotypes with MiXCR, one entry per CDR3 protein. The sample holds 450,000 to 600,000 distinct CDR3 sequences; roughly 21% are singletons and the top ten take about 45%. The sequencing input was blood. The receptors shown here come from a man between 35 and 55 years old with Graves' ophthalmopathy. The CDR3 runs from the conserved cysteine through the conserved F or W. The D gene is left open where the match is weak. Expanded clones get a size class; other rows say once, few or many, or leave the size out.

v_call: TRBV20-1; d_call: .; clone_size: .; j_call: TRBJ2-5; cdr3_aa: CSASPPTSGETQYF; cdr3_nt: TGCAGTGCTTCTCCCCCGACTAGTGGAGAGACCCAGTACTTC
v_call: TRBV18; d_call: TRBD1; clone_size: many; j_call: TRBJ1-1; cdr3_aa: CASSPKGTGRNTEAFF; cdr3_nt: TGTGCCAGCTCACCAAAAGGGACAGGGAGGAACACTGAAGCTTTCTTT
v_call: TRBV12-3/TRBV12-4; d_call: TRBD1; clone_size: many; j_call: TRBJ2-2; cdr3_aa: CASSSTGFSTGELFF; cdr3_nt: TGTGCCAGCAGTTCGACAGGGTTCAGCACCGGGGAGCTGTTTTTT
v_call: TRBV3-1; d_call: TRBD2; clone_size: .; j_call: TRBJ2-7; cdr3_aa: CASSQDQLAVSYEQYF; cdr3_nt: TGTGCCAGCAGCCAAGATCAGCTAGCGGTTTCCTACGAGCAGTACTTC
v_call: TRBV20-1; d_call: TRBD2; clone_size: .; j_call: TRBJ2-3; cdr3_aa: CSARRASGGSTDTQYF; cdr3_nt: TGCAGTGCTAGGAGAGCGAGCGGGGGGAGCACAGATACGCAGTATTTT
v_call: TRBV29-1; d_call: .; clone_size: .; j_call: TRBJ2-1; cdr3_aa: CSVGVSRALRQFF; cdr3_nt: TGCAGCGTGGGGGTATCCCGCGCCCTGAGACAGTTCTTC
v_call: TRBV28; d_call: .; clone_size: .; j_call: TRBJ1-5; cdr3_aa: CASTGGFSINQPQHF; cdr3_nt: TGTGCCAGCACTGGGGGGTTTAGCATCAATCAGCCCCAGCATTTT
v_call: TRBV12-3/TRBV12-4; d_call: TRBD1; clone_size: .; j_call: TRBJ1-5; cdr3_aa: CASSRDRWSQPQHF; cdr3_nt: TGTGCCAGCAGTCGGGACAGGTGGAGTCAGCCCCAGCATTTT
v_call: TRBV30; d_call: TRBD2; clone_size: .; j_call: TRBJ2-3; cdr3_aa: CAWSVEPPSLTSGRDPGTQYF; cdr3_nt: TGTGCCTGGAGTGTAGAACCCCCGAGTCTGACTAGCGGGCGGGACCCAGGTACGCAGTATTTT
v_call: TRBV6-2/TRBV6-3; d_call: TRBD1; clone_size: few; j_call: TRBJ1-5; cdr3_aa: CASSSTGPGQGDQPQHF; cdr3_nt: TGTGCCAGCAGTTCTACCGGACCGGGACAGGGGGATCAGCCCCAGCATTTT
v_call: TRBV12-5; d_call: .; clone_size: .; j_call: TRBJ1-3; cdr3_aa: CASGLAWGGSGNTIYF; cdr3_nt: TGTGCTAGTGGTTTGGCCTGGGGTGGCTCCGGAAACACCATATATTTT
v_call: TRBV28; d_call: .; clone_size: few; j_call: TRBJ1-2; cdr3_aa: CASSIPGIYTF; cdr3_nt: TGTGCCAGCAGTATACCGGGCATCTACACCTTC
v_call: TRBV28; d_call: .; clone_size: many; j_call: TRBJ1-1; cdr3_aa: CASRPGTLNTEAFF; cdr3_nt: TGTGCCAGCAGGCCCGGGACACTGAACACTGAAGCTTTCTTT
v_call: TRBV3-1; d_call: .; clone_size: few; j_call: TRBJ1-3; cdr3_aa: CASSPAISGNTIYF; cdr3_nt: TGTGCCAGCAGCCCGGCCATCTCTGGAAACACCATATATTTT
v_call: TRBV10-3; d_call: .; clone_size: .; j_call: TRBJ2-2; cdr3_aa: CAISEPRLANTGELFF; cdr3_nt: TGTGCCATCAGCGAACCTAGACTAGCGAACACCGGGGAGCTGTTTTTT
v_call: TRBV6-2/TRBV6-3; d_call: .; clone_size: few; j_call: TRBJ2-1; cdr3_aa: CASSYGPTYNEQFF; cdr3_nt: TGTGCCAGCAGTTACGGGCCTACCTACAATGAGCAGTTCTTC
v_call: TRBV27; d_call: TRBD1; clone_size: .; j_call: TRBJ1-2; cdr3_aa: CASSQKGQVYGYTF; cdr3_nt: TGTGCCAGCTCCCAAAAGGGACAGGTTTATGGCTACACCTTC
v_call: TRBV28; d_call: TRBD1; clone_size: few; j_call: TRBJ2-7; cdr3_aa: CASTQGVYEQYF; cdr3_nt: TGTGCCAGCACCCAGGGGGTGTACGAGCAGTACTTC
v_call: TRBV14; d_call: .; clone_size: .; j_call: TRBJ2-3; cdr3_aa: CASSPRQFKDTQYF; cdr3_nt: TGTGCCAGCAGCCCCCGACAGTTTAAAGATACGCAGTATTTT
v_call: TRBV5-4; d_call: .; clone_size: .; j_call: TRBJ2-3; cdr3_aa: CASSLRGPDTDTQYF; cdr3_nt: TGTGCCAGCAGCTTACGGGGCCCTGACACAGATACGCAGTATTTT
v_call: TRBV30; d_call: TRBD1; clone_size: few; j_call: TRBJ1-2; cdr3_aa: CAWSSGTGVWYTF; cdr3_nt: TGTGCCTGGAGTTCCGGGACAGGGGTTTGGTACACCTTC
v_call: TRBV5-1; d_call: .; clone_size: many; j_call: TRBJ2-2; cdr3_aa: CASSLDATGELFF; cdr3_nt: TGCGCCAGCAGCTTGGACGCCACCGGGGAGCTGTTTTTT
v_call: TRBV12-3/TRBV12-4; d_call: .; clone_size: few; j_call: TRBJ1-4; cdr3_aa: CASSSLGGATATNEKLFF; cdr3_nt: TGTGCCAGCAGTTCCTTAGGAGGCGCTACTGCAACTAATGAAAAACTGTTTTTT
v_call: TRBV5-1; d_call: .; clone_size: .; j_call: TRBJ2-5; cdr3_aa: CASTDGGKETQYF; cdr3_nt: TGCGCCAGCACCGACGGGGGTAAAGAGACCCAGTACTTC
v_call: TRBV18; d_call: .; clone_size: many; j_call: TRBJ2-5; cdr3_aa: CASSGGGTETQYF; cdr3_nt: TGTGCCAGCTCCGGGGGTGGAACCGAGACCCAGTACTTC
v_call: TRBV5-1; d_call: TRBD2; clone_size: few; j_call: TRBJ2-1; cdr3_aa: CASSPRLAGGTSYNEQFF; cdr3_nt: TGTGCCAGCAGCCCCCGACTAGCGGGAGGAACCTCCTACAATGAGCAGTTCTTC
v_call: TRBV12-3/TRBV12-4; d_call: .; clone_size: .; j_call: TRBJ2-3; cdr3_aa: CASSSQGGGKTQYF; cdr3_nt: TGTGCCAGCAGTTCCCAAGGGGGGGGGAAGACGCAGTATTTT
v_call: TRBV28; d_call: TRBD1; clone_size: many; j_call: TRBJ2-7; cdr3_aa: CASTRQGSEQYF; cdr3_nt: TGTGCCTCGACTCGACAGGGAAGCGAGCAGTACTTC
v_call: TRBV28; d_call: TRBD2; clone_size: many; j_call: TRBJ2-1; cdr3_aa: CAIGLAGVYEQFF; cdr3_nt: TGTGCCATTGGACTAGCGGGAGTCTATGAGCAGTTCTTC
v_call: TRBV6-1; d_call: .; clone_size: .; j_call: TRBJ1-3; cdr3_aa: CASSDRAPNSGNTIYF; cdr3_nt: TGTGCCAGCAGTGACAGGGCTCCCAACTCTGGAAACACCATATATTTT
v_call: TRBV6-1; d_call: .; clone_size: few; j_call: TRBJ1-3; cdr3_aa: CASSEAARGGNTIYF; cdr3_nt: TGTGCCAGCAGTGAAGCGGCCAGGGGTGGAAACACCATATATTTT
v_call: TRBV9; d_call: TRBD2; clone_size: many; j_call: TRBJ2-7; cdr3_aa: CASSVGGSTYEQYF; cdr3_nt: TGTGCCAGCAGCGTCGGGGGGAGTACCTACGAGCAGTACTTC
v_call: TRBV11-2; d_call: TRBD2; clone_size: .; j_call: TRBJ2-3; cdr3_aa: CASGYPPTGTSGSLTDTQYF; cdr3_nt: TGTGCCAGCGGATACCCCCCTACCGGGACTAGCGGGAGTCTAACAGATACGCAGTATTTT
v_call: TRBV4-1; d_call: TRBD2; clone_size: .; j_call: TRBJ2-2; cdr3_aa: CASSQGGLAELTGELFF; cdr3_nt: TGCGCCAGCAGCCAGGGAGGACTAGCGGAGCTCACCGGGGAGCTGTTTTTT
v_call: TRBV7-3; d_call: .; clone_size: .; j_call: TRBJ2-3; cdr3_aa: CASSLRGAGGQGTDTQYF; cdr3_nt: TGTGCCAGCAGCTTAAGAGGAGCCGGCGGGCAGGGCACAGATACGCAGTATTTT
v_call: TRBV6-1; d_call: .; clone_size: .; j_call: TRBJ1-1; cdr3_aa: CASRSPTGGEENTEAFF; cdr3_nt: TGTGCCAGCAGGTCACCCACAGGAGGGGAAGAGAACACTGAAGCTTTCTTT
v_call: TRBV7-8; d_call: TRBD2; clone_size: few; j_call: TRBJ2-3; cdr3_aa: CASSPSGRREDTQYF; cdr3_nt: TGTGCCAGCAGCCCTAGCGGGAGGCGGGAAGATACGCAGTATTTT
v_call: TRBV10-3; d_call: .; clone_size: few; j_call: TRBJ1-2; cdr3_aa: CAISYGGDGYTF; cdr3_nt: TGTGCCATCAGCTACGGGGGCGATGGCTACACCTTC
v_call: TRBV25-1; d_call: .; clone_size: .; j_call: TRBJ1-3; cdr3_aa: CASSPGPTGGNTIYF; cdr3_nt: TGTGCCAGCAGTCCGGGACCGACCGGAGGAAACACCATATATTTT
v_call: TRBV5-1; d_call: .; clone_size: many; j_call: TRBJ1-6; cdr3_aa: CASSLVTAGSPLHF; cdr3_nt: TGCGCCAGCAGCTTGGTGACAGCAGGCTCACCCCTCCACTTT
v_call: TRBV7-3; d_call: TRBD2; clone_size: many; j_call: TRBJ2-1; cdr3_aa: CASSRQAPLTSGKSGEQFF; cdr3_nt: TGTGCCAGCAGCCGCCAAGCCCCCCTCACTAGCGGGAAATCGGGTGAGCAGTTCTTC
v_call: TRBV5-1; d_call: TRBD1; clone_size: .; j_call: TRBJ2-4; cdr3_aa: CASTTGGTKNIQYF; cdr3_nt: TGCGCCAGCACTACAGGGGGTACCAAAAACATTCAGTACTTC
v_call: TRBV30; d_call: .; clone_size: many; j_call: TRBJ2-1; cdr3_aa: CAWSASLRGDEQFF; cdr3_nt: TGTGCCTGGAGTGCTTCCCTCAGGGGAGATGAGCAGTTCTTC
v_call: TRBV28; d_call: .; clone_size: many; j_call: TRBJ2-7; cdr3_aa: CASSFVYEQYF; cdr3_nt: TGTGCCAGCAGTTTTGTCTACGAGCAGTACTTC
v_call: TRBV3-1; d_call: .; clone_size: many; j_call: TRBJ1-1; cdr3_aa: CASTLAGIPEAFF; cdr3_nt: TGTGCCAGCACCCTAGCGGGCATCCCTGAAGCTTTCTTT
v_call: TRBV5-1; d_call: .; clone_size: few; j_call: TRBJ2-6; cdr3_aa: CANSLGEGTPLSGANVLTF; cdr3_nt: TGCGCCAACAGCTTGGGGGAAGGGACACCTTTATCTGGGGCCAACGTCCTGACTTTC
v_call: TRBV5-1; d_call: .; clone_size: .; j_call: TRBJ2-5; cdr3_aa: CASSFETPPETQYF; cdr3_nt: TGCGCCAGCAGCTTCGAGACCCCGCCAGAGACCCAGTACTTC
v_call: TRBV28; d_call: .; clone_size: many; j_call: TRBJ1-1; cdr3_aa: CASSQQGSAEAFF; cdr3_nt: TGTGCCAGCAGTCAGCAGGGGAGCGCTGAAGCTTTCTTT
v_call: TRBV6-2/TRBV6-3; d_call: TRBD2; clone_size: few; j_call: TRBJ2-1; cdr3_aa: CASRQTSGIVNEQFF; cdr3_nt: TGTGCCAGCAGGCAGACTAGCGGGATAGTAAATGAGCAGTTCTTC